These 26 T cell receptor beta chains came from one sample sequenced in a study of blood T cell repertoires in COVID-19. Sequenced by immunoSEQ multiplex PCR; TCRdb stores in-frame clones only, minus some. The table includes some 250,000 clones, more than 75% detected once. The specimen was peripheral blood. The receptors stem from a woman aged 60-75 years with COVID-19, enrolled during active disease.

The genes are TRBV9 and TRBJ2-2, with 7 bases fitting TRBD2. The germline CDR1 and CDR2 sequences are SGDLS and YYNGEE. CDR3 size: 17 residues. The ends lost 2 bases at V and 4 bases at J; junction bases unmatched: 11. In nucleotides, the CDR3 is TGTGCCAGCAGCGTTTCCCCGGGCGGGAGCAGCACCGGGGAGCTGTTTTTT. This gives the protein CASSVSPGGSSTGELFF.

The chain has TRBV30 and TRBJ1-6; D gene ambiguous. Germline V lookup: CDR1 GTSNPN, CDR2 SVGIG (reference sequence). There are 13 residues in the CDR3. V gave up 6 bases and J gave up 0 bases, with 6 bases separating them. The CDR3 sequence: CACRSSYNSPLHF. CDR3 nucleotides: TGTGCCTGTCGGAGCTCCTATAATTCACCCCTCCACTTT.

The DNA of the CDR3 is TGTGCCAGCAGTTTAGCGGGGGTCACAGATACGCAGTATTTT. This codes for CASSLAGVTDTQYF. The J gene is TRBJ2-3, the V gene TRBV25-1; 9 bases align to TRBD2. Germline CDR1 and CDR2: MGHDK and SYGVNS. The junction had 2 bases not matched to a gene; V was cut back by 5 bases and J by 2 bases. The CDR3 consists of 14 residues.

Details on this clone: A read error may produce the germline difference seen at one junction end. This chain uses TRBV20-1 with TRBJ2-5; 8 bases fit TRBD2. The CDR3 loop spans 11 amino acids. CDR1 DFQATT and CDR2 SNEGSKA come from the germline V gene (reference sequence). The CDR3 DNA reads as TGCAGTGCTAGAGATCTTAGCGGGGAGCACTTC. It yields the protein CSARDLSGEHF.

The genes are TRBV27 and TRBJ2-6; no reliable D call. V lost 6 bases to trimming and J lost 0 bases, with 9 bases between them. The CDR3 extends over 15 amino acids. CDR1 and CDR2 (germline): MNHEY, SMNVEV (reference sequence). CDR3 amino acids: CASSYVLSGANVLTF. Written as DNA, the CDR3 is TGTGCCAGCAGCTACGTACTCTCTGGGGCCAACGTCCTGACTTTC.

The chain uses TRBV5-1 and TRBJ2-2; 8 bases align to TRBD1. The CDR3 sequence is 15 residues long. V was clipped by 3 bases and J by 5 bases; unmatched bases: 6. Per germline, CDR1 SGHRS and CDR2 YFSETQ. The CDR3: CASSSGQGGTGELFF. The CDR3 bases are TGCGCCAGCAGCTCAGGACAGGGTGGGACCGGGGAGCTGTTTTTT.

The chain combines TRBV6-6 with TRBJ1-2, with no clear D. The CDR3 covers 16 residues. Germline V CDR1 and CDR2: MNHNY, SVGAGI (reference sequence). The V and J ends lost 2 bases and 1 base respectively, with 14 bases between them. The CDR3 spells CASSYNLQRVNYGYTF. The CDR3 nucleotides read TGTGCCAGCAGTTACAACCTCCAGCGGGTTAACTATGGCTACACCTTC.

This chain connects TRBV6-5 to TRBJ2-5; a weak D match, TRBD1 (5 bases). From germline, CDR1 is MNHEY and CDR2 SVGAGI. The CDR3 runs to 15 residues. V shed 7 bases and J shed 1 base, with 16 bases lying between them. The CDR3 DNA follows: TGTGCCAGCACGGCCTGGGGCTGGACCCAAGAGACCCAGTACTTC. Its protein is CASTAWGWTQETQYF.

The V and J genes are TRBV5-1 and TRBJ1-1, with 9 positions matching TRBD1. V dropped 4 bases and J dropped 0; count of bases not matched to a gene: 10. The CDR3 is 17 residues long. CDR1 SGHRS and CDR2 YFSETQ come from the germline V gene. CDR3 nucleotide sequence: TGCGCCAGCAGCCCCCGGGACAGGGCCCTCATGAACACTGAAGCTTTCTTT. Translating gives CASSPRDRALMNTEAFF. Full variable domain (missing parts from reference TRBV5-1 and TRBJ1-1): KAGVTQTPRYLIKTRGQQVTLSCSPISGHRSVSWYQQTPGQGLQFLFEYFSETQRNKGNFPGRFSGRQFSNSRSEMNVSTLELGDSALYLCASSPRDRALMNTEAFFGQGTRLTVV.

V and J are TRBV7-6 and TRBJ2-3, with 7 bases fitting TRBD2. The CDR3 is 18 amino acids. From germline, CDR1 is SGHVS and CDR2 FNYEAQ. The ends lost 2 bases at V and 4 bases at J; junction bases unmatched: 15. CDR3 loop: CASSLRRPSGVRPDTQYF. CDR3 bases: TGTGCCAGCAGCTTACGACGTCCTAGCGGTGTGAGGCCAGATACGCAGTATTTT.

The chain uses TRBV28 and TRBJ1-2, with D possibly being TRBD1 (6 bases). The germline V gene encodes CDR1 MDHEN and CDR2 SYDVKM. The CDR3 loop spans 14 amino acids. Trimming cost V 7 bases and J 2 bases, with 14 bases left between them. CDR3 sequence reads: CASTPRGGNYGYTF. The CDR3 coding sequence is TGTGCCAGCACCCCAAGGGGGGGCAACTATGGCTACACCTTC.

This clone has only one observation. The chain is built from TRBV5-8 and TRBJ2-7; TRBD2 might be the D (6 bases). CDR3 size: 13 residues. CDR1 and CDR2 from the germline V gene are SGHTS and YDEGEE. The V end lost 0 bases, the J end lost 3 bases, and 7 bases lay between the germline ends. The CDR3 region is CASSLDGGYEQYF. The CDR3 bases are TGTGCCAGCAGCTTGGACGGGGGCTACGAGCAGTACTTC.

This clone was counted a single time. The chain combines TRBV28 with TRBJ2-5; 8 bases match TRBD1. The CDR3 is 13 residues long. Germline values: CDR1 MDHEN, CDR2 SYDVKM. The V gene end was trimmed by 4 bases and the J gene end by 4 bases; junction bases not matched to a gene: 2. CDR3 in DNA: TGTGCCAGCAGTTCGACAGGGGCAGAGACCCAGTACTTC. Translation gives CASSSTGAETQYF.

The chain uses TRBV2 and TRBJ1-6, with a tentative D call TRBD1 (5 bases). Trimming took off 0 bases at V and 7 bases at J, with 10 bases between the two ends. Germline assignment: CDR1 SNHLY and CDR2 FYNNEI. The CDR3 runs 15 residues. The DNA of the CDR3 is TGTGCCAGCAGTGAAGCAACCGGGGGGAATTCACCCCTCCACTTT. The encoded protein is CASSEATGGNSPLHF.

This sequence joins TRBV6-5 and TRBJ2-5; D is perhaps TRBD1 (5 bases). CDR1 and CDR2 (germline): MNHEY, SVGAGI. The CDR3 length is 14 residues. V lost 6 bases to trimming and J lost 1 base, with 12 bases between them. CDR3 DNA sequence: TGTGCCAGCAGCGTGGGGCACATCCAAGAGACCCAGTACTTC. The encoded protein is CASSVGHIQETQYF.

This chain joins TRBV28 and TRBJ2-7; 7 bases are a match to TRBD2. CDR1 is MDHEN, CDR2 SYDVKM, per germline. The V segment lost 7 bases and the J segment 2 bases; nucleotides outside the gene matches: 5. The CDR3 runs to 13 residues. CDR3 region: CASIGGRAYEQYF. In nucleotides, the CDR3 is TGTGCCAGCATCGGGGGGAGGGCCTACGAGCAGTACTTC.

This sequence joins TRBV9 and TRBJ2-7, with 9 bases fitting TRBD2. Germline V gene lookup returns CDR1 SGDLS and CDR2 YYNGEE. The CDR3 has 17 amino acids. The V and J ends lost 4 bases and 3 bases, in that order; junction bases with no gene match: 14. The chain's CDR3 is CASSWARGGLIFYEQYF. For the CDR3, the DNA is TGTGCCAGCAGCTGGGCGCGGGGGGGACTGATTTTCTACGAGCAGTACTTC.

CDR3 loop: CASSQGVRDRGPGTQYF. As DNA, the CDR3 is TGCGCCAGCAGCCAAGGGGTGCGGGACAGGGGGCCTGGTACGCAGTATTTT. This sequence joins TRBV4-3 and TRBJ2-3; 12 bases map to TRBD1. Germline V gene lookup returns CDR1 LGHNA and CDR2 YSLEER. CDR3 length: 17 residues. V dropped 1 base and J dropped 8; count of bases not matched to a gene: 10.

In this sample, this clone turned up once. This chain connects TRBV14 to TRBJ1-4; TRBD1 might be the D (6 bases). The CDR3 is 15 amino acids. In germline, CDR1 is SGHDN, CDR2 FVKESK. V was cut by 2 bases and J by 6 bases, with 13 bases left in between. CDR3 coding DNA: TGTGCCAGCAGCCAACGGTCTGGACAGTATGAAAAACTGTTTTTT. Translated, it gives CASSQRSGQYEKLFF.

The sample holds one count of this clone. The J gene is TRBJ1-3, the V gene TRBV5-1; D is unclear. The CDR3 length is 16 residues. Trimming left V 0 bases short and J 1 base short, with 11 bases between. Germline assignment: CDR1 SGHRS and CDR2 YFSETQ. DNA for the CDR3: TGCGCCAGCAGCTTGGGAGCCGGAGGTTCTGGAAACACCATATATTTT. It specifies CASSLGAGGSGNTIYF.

The chain combines TRBV5-1 with TRBJ2-2, with 7 bases lining up with TRBD2. The CDR3 length is 14 residues. The germline gives CDR1 SGHRS, CDR2 YFSETQ. Losses at the gene ends were 4 bases for V and 4 bases for J; bases not matched to a gene: 4. The CDR3 protein is CASSRWTSTGELFF. In DNA, the CDR3 is TGCGCCAGCAGCCGCTGGACTAGCACCGGGGAGCTGTTTTTT.

V and J are TRBV12-5 and TRBJ2-1; a possible D gene is TRBD1 (6 bases). This CDR3 contains 12 residues. V was trimmed by 6 bases and J by 12 bases, leaving 15 bases between them. In germline, CDR1 is LGHNT, CDR2 FRNRAP. Here the CDR3 DNA reads TGTGCTAGTGGGGGACCGACAGGCGGGCAGTTCTTC. The encoded protein is CASGGPTGGQFF.

The J gene is TRBJ2-7, the V gene TRBV6-5; 8 nucleotides align to TRBD2. Germline lookup yields CDR1 MNHEY and CDR2 SVGAGI. The CDR3 consists of 13 residues. The J segment lost 3 bases and the V segment lost 11 bases, leaving 9 bases of the junction unmatched. CDR3 in amino acids: CAPKRAGDYEQYF. For the CDR3, the DNA is TGTGCCCCAAAGCGAGCGGGAGACTACGAGCAGTACTTC.

The chain is built from TRBV5-1 and TRBJ2-6; D gene ambiguous. Trimming shortened V by 1 base and J by 0 bases, and 11 bases separated the two germline ends. CDR1 is SGHRS, CDR2 YFSETQ, per germline. The CDR3 extends over 17 amino acids. The CDR3 nucleotides read TGCGCCAGCAGCTTGATCCCAGGCCTCTCTGGGGCCAACGTCCTGACTTTC. It encodes CASSLIPGLSGANVLTF.

The rearrangement uses TRBV19 and TRBJ1-1; 8 nucleotides match TRBD1. J was trimmed by 6 bases and V by 5 bases; bases with no gene match: 11. Germline V gene data show CDR1 as LNHDA and CDR2 as SQIVND (reference sequence). The CDR3 consists of 15 residues. The CDR3 DNA is TGTGCCAGTAGTCAATCACAGGGGGTAAGGGCTGAAGCTTTCTTT. It specifies CASSQSQGVRAEAFF.

In nucleotides, the CDR3 is TGTGCCAGTAGTATAGAGGGCGGTAAGGGACTAGCTTTCTACAATGAGCAGTTCTTC. Its protein product is CASSIEGGKGLAFYNEQFF. V usage is TRBV19 and J usage is TRBJ2-1; 9 bases agree with TRBD2. This CDR3 comprises 19 residues. The junction had 12 bases not matched to a gene; V was cut back by 0 bases and J by 3 bases. Looked up from germline, CDR1 is LNHDA and CDR2 is SQIVND (reference sequence). The full variable domain, in which reference TRBV19 and TRBJ2-1 provide the parts outside the CDR3, is DGGITQSPKYLFRKEGQNVTLSCEQNLNHDAMYWYRQDPGQGLRLIYYSQIVNDFQKGDIAEGYSVSREKKESFPLTVTSAQKNPTAFYLCASSIEGGKGLAFYNEQFFGPGTRLTVL.